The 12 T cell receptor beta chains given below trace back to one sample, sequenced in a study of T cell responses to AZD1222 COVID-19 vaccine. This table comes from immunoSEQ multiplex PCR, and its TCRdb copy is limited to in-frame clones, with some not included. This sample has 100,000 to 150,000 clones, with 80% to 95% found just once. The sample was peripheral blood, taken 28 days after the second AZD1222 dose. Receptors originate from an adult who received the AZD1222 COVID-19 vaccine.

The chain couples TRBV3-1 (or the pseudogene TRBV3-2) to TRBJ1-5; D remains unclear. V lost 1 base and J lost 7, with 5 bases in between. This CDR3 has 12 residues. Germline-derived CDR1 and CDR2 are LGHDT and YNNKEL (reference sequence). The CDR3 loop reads CASSQAEQPQHF. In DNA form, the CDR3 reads TGTGCCAGCAGCCAAGCGGAGCAGCCCCAGCATTTT.

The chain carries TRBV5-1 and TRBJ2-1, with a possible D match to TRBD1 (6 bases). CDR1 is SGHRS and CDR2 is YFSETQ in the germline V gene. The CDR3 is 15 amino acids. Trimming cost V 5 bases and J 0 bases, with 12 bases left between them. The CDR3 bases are TGCGCCAGCAGGTCAACAGGGAGCTCCTACAATGAGCAGTTCTTC. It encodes CASRSTGSSYNEQFF.

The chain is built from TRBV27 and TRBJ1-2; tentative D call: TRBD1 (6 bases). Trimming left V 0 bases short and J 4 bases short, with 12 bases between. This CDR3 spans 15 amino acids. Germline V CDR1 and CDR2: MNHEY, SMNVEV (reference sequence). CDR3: CASSLSWTAAYGYTF. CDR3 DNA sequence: TGTGCCAGCAGTTTATCGTGGACAGCCGCCTATGGCTACACCTTC.

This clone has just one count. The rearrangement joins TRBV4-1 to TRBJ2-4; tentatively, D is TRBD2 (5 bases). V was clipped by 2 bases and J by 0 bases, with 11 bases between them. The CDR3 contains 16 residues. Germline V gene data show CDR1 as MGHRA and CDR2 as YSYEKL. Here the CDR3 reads CASSQNSELAKNIQYF. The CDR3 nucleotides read TGCGCCAGCAGCCAAAATAGCGAGCTAGCCAAAAACATTCAGTACTTC.

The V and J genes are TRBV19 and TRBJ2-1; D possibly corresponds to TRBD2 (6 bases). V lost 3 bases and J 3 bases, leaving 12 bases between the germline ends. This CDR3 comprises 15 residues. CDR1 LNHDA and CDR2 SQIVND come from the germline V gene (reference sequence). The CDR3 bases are TGTGCCAGTAGTATTTCCGGGAGTAACTACAATGAGCAGTTCTTC. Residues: CASSISGSNYNEQFF.

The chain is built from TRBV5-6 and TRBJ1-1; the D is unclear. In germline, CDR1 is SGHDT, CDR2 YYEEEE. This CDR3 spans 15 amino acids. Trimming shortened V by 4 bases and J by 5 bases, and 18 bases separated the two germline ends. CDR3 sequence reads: CASSPPGPRRTEAFF. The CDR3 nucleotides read TGTGCCAGCAGCCCCCCAGGACCGCGAAGGACTGAAGCTTTCTTT.

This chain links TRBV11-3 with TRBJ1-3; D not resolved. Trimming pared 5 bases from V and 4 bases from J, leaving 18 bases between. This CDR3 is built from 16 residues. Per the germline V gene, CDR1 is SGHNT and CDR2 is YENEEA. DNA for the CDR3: TGTGCCAGCAGCACTTACCCTGGACGGCCAGGAAACACCATATATTTT. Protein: CASSTYPGRPGNTIYF.

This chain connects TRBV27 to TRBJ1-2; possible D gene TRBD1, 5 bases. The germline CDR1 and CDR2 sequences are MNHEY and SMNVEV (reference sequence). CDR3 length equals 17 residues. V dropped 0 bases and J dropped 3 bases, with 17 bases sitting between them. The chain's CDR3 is CASSLSGRSGHDYGYTF. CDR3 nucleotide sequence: TGTGCCAGCAGTTTATCAGGTCGGTCAGGGCACGACTATGGCTACACCTTC.

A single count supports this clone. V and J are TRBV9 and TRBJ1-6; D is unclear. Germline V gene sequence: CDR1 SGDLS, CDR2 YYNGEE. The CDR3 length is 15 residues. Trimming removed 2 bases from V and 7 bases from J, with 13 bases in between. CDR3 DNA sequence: TGTGCCAGCAGCGTGGACCCGGGCGTCAATTCACCCCTCCACTTT. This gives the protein CASSVDPGVNSPLHF.

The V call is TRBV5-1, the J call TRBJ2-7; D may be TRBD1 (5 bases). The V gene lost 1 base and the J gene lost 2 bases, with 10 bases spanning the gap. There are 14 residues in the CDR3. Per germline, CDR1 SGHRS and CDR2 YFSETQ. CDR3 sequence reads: CASSLSSTAYEQYF. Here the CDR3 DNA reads TGCGCCAGCAGCTTGTCTTCGACAGCCTACGAGCAGTACTTC.

The CDR3 DNA is TGTGCCAGCAGCGGGGGGTTAAATTCACCCCTCCACTTT. This translates into CASSGGLNSPLHF. The chain uses TRBV9 and TRBJ1-6; weak D call: TRBD1 (5 bases). The CDR3 sequence is 13 residues long. Trimming removed 3 bases from V and 7 bases from J, with 8 bases in between. Germline CDR1 reads SGDLS; CDR2 reads YYNGEE.

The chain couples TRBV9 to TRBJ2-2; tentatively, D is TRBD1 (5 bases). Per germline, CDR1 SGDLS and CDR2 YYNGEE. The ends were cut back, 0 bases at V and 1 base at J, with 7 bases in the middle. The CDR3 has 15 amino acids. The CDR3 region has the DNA TGTGCCAGCAGCGTAGCAGGGTTGAACACCGGGGAGCTGTTTTTT. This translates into CASSVAGLNTGELFF. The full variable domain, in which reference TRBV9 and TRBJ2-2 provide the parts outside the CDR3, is DSGVTQTPKHLITATGQRVTLRCSPRSGDLSVYWYQQSLDQGLQFLIQYYNGEERAKGNILERFSAQQFPDLHSELNLSSLELGDSALYFCASSVAGLNTGELFFGEGSRLTVL.